This entry lists 6 T cell receptor beta chains sequenced from one sample in a study of shared clonotypes between healthy human individuals. The data were produced by immunoSEQ multiplex PCR, yet TCRdb's version contains in-frame clones alone and is incomplete. The profile shows over 400,000 clones, more than 65% of them singletons. What was sequenced was PBMCs. The receptors were gathered from a woman between 40 and 55 years old in good health. Some clones in this sample may be carry-over from other donors' samples.

The V gene is TRBV11-2, the J gene TRBJ2-2; TRBD2 matches 10 bases. J lost 6 bases, V lost 2 bases, and 6 bases had no gene match. Germline V gives CDR1 SGHAT, CDR2 FQNNGV. The CDR3 covers 16 residues. In nucleotides, the CDR3 is TGTGCCAGCAGCTTAAGGTGGCTAGCGGGAGCCGGGGAGCTGTTTTTT. Protein product: CASSLRWLAGAGELFF.

The genes are TRBV19 and TRBJ2-5; D remains ambiguous. The CDR3 has 16 residues. Germline CDR1 LNHDA, CDR2 SQIVND (reference sequence). V dropped 3 bases and J dropped 5 bases, with 19 bases sitting between them. The CDR3 DNA is TGTGCCAGTAGTATCAGGCACACCACTCTTGGGGAGACCCAGTACTTC. Translated, it gives CASSIRHTTLGETQYF. Full variable domain (missing parts from reference TRBV19 and TRBJ2-5): DGGITQSPKYLFRKEGQNVTLSCEQNLNHDAMYWYRQDPGQGLRLIYYSQIVNDFQKGDIAEGYSVSREKKESFPLTVTSAQKNPTAFYLCASSIRHTTLGETQYFGPGTRLLVL.

Remarks on this clone: A far bigger clonotype differs at one base, so this is likely a read error. Within the sample, other DNA sequences also encode this same CDR3. CDR3 sequence reads: CASSSRDPPSEFEQYF. The CDR3 nucleotides read TGTGCCAGCAGTTCCAGGGACCCCCCCTCTGAGTTCGAGCAGTACTTC. The rearrangement joins TRBV28 to TRBJ2-7; D tentatively reads TRBD1 or TRBD2 (5 bases each). The length of the CDR3 is 16 residues. The V gene lost 4 bases and the J gene lost 6 bases, with 22 bases spanning the gap. The germline V gene encodes CDR1 MDHEN and CDR2 SYDVKM.

The chain uses TRBV30 and TRBJ2-5, with 11 nucleotides matching TRBD2. The germline CDR1 and CDR2 sequences are GTSNPN and SVGIG (reference sequence). This CDR3 is 15 amino acids long. The ends lost 0 bases at V and 1 base at J; junction bases unmatched: 1. The CDR3, as DNA: TGTGCCTGGAGTGTAGGACTAGCGGGCCAAGAGACCCAGTACTTC. This codes for CAWSVGLAGQETQYF.

On this clone itself: One base separates it from a far larger clone, so it is likely a read error. The V call is TRBV29-1, the J call TRBJ2-7; D is perhaps TRBD2 (5 bases). CDR3 length: 12 residues. Germline CDR1 is SQVTM and CDR2 is ANQGSEA. The CDR3 loop reads CGVGSGGHEQYF. CDR3 DNA sequence: TGCGGCGTTGGGAGTGGTGGGCACGAGCAGTACTTC.

The rearrangement uses TRBV27 and TRBJ2-1, with a tentative D call TRBD2 (6 bases). This CDR3 region has 14 residues. CDR1 MNHEY and CDR2 SMNVEV come from the germline V gene (reference sequence). Trimming shortened V by 6 bases and J by 10 bases, and 19 bases separated the two germline ends. This chain's CDR3 is CASRTTLEGLEQFF. Here the CDR3 DNA reads TGTGCCAGCAGGACTACCCTGGAGGGTCTAGAGCAGTTCTTC.